The 24 T cell receptor beta chains below all came from one sample that was sequenced in a study of cytomegalovirus exposure and HLA in healthy donors. Repertoires were generated with immunoSEQ multiplex PCR, while TCRdb's copy carries only in-frame clones and drops some. The table has more than 250,000 clones, 90% seen once. The sample comprised PBMCs. The receptors were gathered from a woman under 40 in good health and CMV-seronegative.

The V gene is TRBV11-3, the J gene TRBJ2-1, with 10 bases that match TRBD2. Germline assignment: CDR1 SGHNT and CDR2 YENEEA. J was trimmed by 5 bases and V by 5 bases; bases with no gene match: 9. The CDR3 runs to 16 residues. The DNA of the CDR3 is TGTGCCAGCAGCCCAACCCCTAGCGGGAGCCACAATGAGCAGTTCTTC. Its translation: CASSPTPSGSHNEQFF.

The V gene is TRBV28, the J gene TRBJ2-5, with 9 bases that match TRBD1. The CDR3 is made up of 16 amino acids. Germline V CDR1 and CDR2: MDHEN, SYDVKM. V shed 2 bases and J 3 bases; nucleotides not matched to a gene: 7. The CDR3 region is CASSLPRDRGEETQYF. The CDR3 DNA is TGTGCCAGCAGTTTACCACGAGACAGGGGGGAAGAGACCCAGTACTTC.

This chain connects TRBV7-3 to TRBJ2-1; 8 bases are shared with TRBD2. The germline CDR1 and CDR2 sequences are SGHTA and FQGTGA. The CDR3 covers 16 residues. Trimming at V came to 4 bases and at J to 0 bases, leaving 5 bases not matched to a gene. CDR3 loop: CASSYSGTSSYNEQFF. The CDR3 DNA reads as TGTGCCAGCAGCTATAGCGGGACTAGCTCCTACAATGAGCAGTTCTTC.

The chain recombines TRBV7-8 with TRBJ2-7; weak D call: TRBD2 (5 bases). Germline-derived CDR1 and CDR2 are SGHVS and FQNEAQ. The V end was cut by 1 base, the J end by 1 base, with 11 bases between. There are 15 residues in the CDR3. CDR3 DNA sequence: TGTGCCAGCAGCTTAGGAGAGGGAAAATCCTACGAGCAGTACTTC. Protein product: CASSLGEGKSYEQYF.

CDR3 sequence: CASSLLPNTEAFF. The CDR3 DNA reads TGTGCCAGCAGTTTACTGCCGAACACTGAAGCTTTCTTT. The genes are TRBV27 and TRBJ1-1; D is ambiguous. CDR1 and CDR2 (germline): MNHEY, SMNVEV (reference sequence). V lost 2 bases and J 1 base, leaving 5 bases between the germline ends. The CDR3 is 13 amino acids.

The chain links TRBV19 to TRBJ2-7; 7 bases line up with TRBD2. The germline V gene has CDR1 LNHDA and CDR2 SQIVND (reference sequence). This CDR3 is built from 14 residues. With 5 bases clipped from V and 3 bases from J, the junction kept 7 bases outside the gene matches. CDR3 residues: CASSDKRGHYEQYF. The CDR3, as DNA: TGTGCCAGTAGTGATAAGCGGGGTCACTACGAGCAGTACTTC.

V gene TRBV19 combines with J gene TRBJ2-1; TRBD2 is a possible D gene (5 bases). This CDR3 spans 18 amino acids. CDR1 is LNHDA, CDR2 SQIVND, per germline (reference sequence). Trimming took off 7 bases at V and 0 bases at J, with 22 bases between the two ends. CDR3 residues: CASTPLGEALSSYNEQFF. The CDR3 nucleotides are TGTGCCAGTACCCCCCTGGGAGAGGCTTTGAGCTCCTACAATGAGCAGTTCTTC.

The chain couples TRBV7-2 to TRBJ2-7; D uncertain. V lost 1 base to trimming and J lost 2 bases, with 6 bases between them. CDR1 and CDR2 (germline): SGHTA, FQGNSA. The length of the CDR3 is 13 residues. The CDR3 is CASSLGQPYEQYF. The CDR3 bases are TGTGCCAGCAGCTTAGGTCAACCCTACGAGCAGTACTTC.

This chain connects TRBV5-1 to TRBJ2-1; 7 positions match TRBD2. The CDR3 length is 17 residues. J was trimmed by 0 bases and V by 2 bases; bases with no gene match: 8. Germline V gene data show CDR1 as SGHRS and CDR2 as YFSETQ. Written as DNA, the CDR3 is TGCGCCAGCAGCTTCAATAGCGGGTGGAGCTCCTACAATGAGCAGTTCTTC. This encodes CASSFNSGWSSYNEQFF.

In this sample, this clone turned up once. The chain uses TRBV4-1 and TRBJ1-5; D uncertain. The germline CDR1 and CDR2 sequences are MGHRA and YSYEKL. With 2 bases removed from V and 3 bases from J, the gap between germline ends came to 14 bases. This CDR3 has 16 residues. The CDR3 nucleotides read TGCGCCAGCAGCCAAAACTCAGCCGATTACAATCAGCCCCAGCATTTT. This translates into CASSQNSADYNQPQHF.

The chain is built from TRBV9 and TRBJ2-3; 8 bases line up with TRBD1. V lost 3 bases and J lost 5; bases outside the gene matches: 5. The V gene's germline CDR1 is SGDLS and CDR2 YYNGEE. This CDR3 contains 14 residues. CDR3 DNA: TGTGCCAGCAGCGGGGACAGGTCGGGAGATACGCAGTATTTT. Residues: CASSGDRSGDTQYF.

V is TRBV27 and J is TRBJ2-7, with TRBD1 matching 10 bases. With 6 bases clipped from V and 2 bases from J, the junction kept 4 bases outside the gene matches. Germline CDR1 MNHEY, CDR2 SMNVEV (reference sequence). This CDR3 region has 14 residues. The CDR3 loop reads CASSATGGAYEQYF. CDR3 DNA: TGTGCCAGCAGCGCGACAGGGGGCGCCTACGAGCAGTACTTC.

This clone was seen only once. The chain is built from TRBV11-3 and TRBJ2-1, with D unclear. Germline CDR1 SGHNT, CDR2 YENEEA. The CDR3 sequence is 13 residues long. V lost 5 bases and J lost 6, with 11 bases in between. CDR3 coding DNA: TGTGCCAGCAGCAAACCAGTTACCAATGAGCAGTTCTTC. It codes for CASSKPVTNEQFF.

This clone appeared once. This sequence joins TRBV6-5 and TRBJ2-7; D may match TRBD1 or TRBD2 (5 bases each). Trimming removed 5 bases at V and 2 bases at J, with 10 bases between. The CDR3 has 13 residues. Germline V gene data show CDR1 as MNHEY and CDR2 as SVGAGI. In DNA, the CDR3 is TGTGCCAGCAGTAGGGACCAAGCCTACGAGCAGTACTTC. Translated: CASSRDQAYEQYF.

This chain links TRBV28 with TRBJ2-3; D gene ambiguous. V was pared by 3 bases and J by 7 bases, with 8 bases between. The CDR3 has 12 amino acids. Germline-derived CDR1 and CDR2 are MDHEN and SYDVKM. The chain's CDR3 is CASSFPQNTQYF. Here the CDR3 DNA reads TGTGCCAGCAGTTTTCCCCAGAATACGCAGTATTTT. The variable domain in full, with the rest retrieved from reference TRBV28 and TRBJ2-3, is DVKVTQSSRYLVKRTGEKVFLECVQDMDHENMFWYRQDPGLGLRLIYFSYDVKMKEKGDIPEGYSVSREKKERFSLILESASTNQTSMYLCASSFPQNTQYFGPGTRLTVL.

This clone was observed a few times. This chain uses TRBV2 with TRBJ1-2, with TRBD1 identical over 8 bases. There are 12 residues in the CDR3. Germline V CDR1 and CDR2: SNHLY, FYNNEI. V shed 11 bases, J shed 6 bases, and the junction held 8 bases outside the gene matches. The CDR3 bases are TGTGCCTATACCGGGACAGGCGATGGCTACACCTTC. It specifies CAYTGTGDGYTF. The full variable domain, its missing parts supplied by reference TRBV2 and TRBJ1-2, is EPEVTQTPSHQVTQMGQEVILRCVPISNHLYFYWYRQILGQKVEFLVSFYNNEISEKSEIFDDQFSVERPDGSNFTLKIRSTKLEDSAMYFCAYTGTGDGYTFGSGTRLTVV.

The chain carries TRBV9 and TRBJ2-1; 9 bases match TRBD2. The CDR3 is made up of 12 amino acids. V lost 4 bases to trimming and J lost 10 bases; unmatched junction nucleotides: 3. Germline lookup yields CDR1 SGDLS and CDR2 YYNGEE. The CDR3 nucleotides are TGTGCCAGCAGCTACGGGACTAGCGAGCAGTTCTTC. Amino acids: CASSYGTSEQFF.

The genes are TRBV11-1 and TRBJ2-5, with D possibly being TRBD1 (5 bases). The CDR3 totals 17 residues. Trimming removed 5 bases from V and 3 bases from J, with 22 bases in between. CDR1 and CDR2 (germline): SGHAT, FQDESV (reference sequence). CDR3 amino acids: CASSPRVGVQREETQYF. The CDR3 nucleotides read TGTGCCAGCAGCCCCCGGGTAGGGGTTCAACGCGAAGAGACCCAGTACTTC.

The chain uses TRBV6-5 and TRBJ1-5; no reliable D call. V was shortened by 3 bases and J by 8 bases, with 11 bases between the two germline ends. Germline CDR1 reads MNHEY; CDR2 reads SVGAGI. CDR3 size: 13 residues. The CDR3 is CASSYDGLEPQHF. Written as DNA, the CDR3 is TGTGCCAGCAGTTATGACGGTCTGGAGCCCCAGCATTTT.

This clone has a handful of counts. Other DNA sequences in the same sample also yield this CDR3. The chain employs TRBV4-2 and TRBJ2-3; D ambiguous. This CDR3 spans 12 amino acids. V was shortened by 1 base and J by 5 bases, with 4 bases between the two germline ends. The V gene's germline CDR1 is LGHNA and CDR2 YNFKEQ. The CDR3 is CASSQGGDTQYF. The CDR3, as DNA: TGTGCCAGCAGCCAAGGGGGAGATACGCAGTATTTT.

The chain uses TRBV10-2 and TRBJ2-7; TRBD2 might be the D (5 bases). V was trimmed by 8 bases and J by 0 bases, leaving 14 bases between them. The CDR3 is 14 amino acids. Looked up from germline, CDR1 is WSHSY and CDR2 is SAAADI. The CDR3, as DNA: TGCGCCAGCTTACGGACTCATACCTCCTACGAGCAGTACTTC. Translated, it gives CASLRTHTSYEQYF.

The chain couples TRBV5-1 to TRBJ2-3, with D uncertain. Looked up from germline, CDR1 is SGHRS and CDR2 is YFSETQ. V lost 0 bases, J lost 5 bases, and 10 bases lay in between. The CDR3 totals 14 residues. The CDR3 spells CASSLAKVIDTQYF. The DNA for the CDR3 is TGCGCCAGCAGCTTGGCCAAAGTGATAGATACGCAGTATTTT. The full variable domain, in which reference TRBV5-1 and TRBJ2-3 provide the parts outside the CDR3, is KAGVTQTPRYLIKTRGQQVTLSCSPISGHRSVSWYQQTPGQGLQFLFEYFSETQRNKGNFPGRFSGRQFSNSRSEMNVSTLELGDSALYLCASSLAKVIDTQYFGPGTRLTVL.

The chain joins TRBV5-4 to TRBJ2-7, with 8 bases fitting TRBD2. The CDR3 loop spans 14 amino acids. The junction had 0 bases not matched to a gene; V was cut back by 0 bases and J by 1 base. CDR1 and CDR2 (germline): SGHNT, YYREEE (reference sequence). In nucleotides, the CDR3 is TGTGCCAGCAGCTTGGGACTAGCGTCCTACGAGCAGTACTTC. Its translation is CASSLGLASYEQYF. Full variable domain (rest looked up from reference TRBV5-4 and TRBJ2-7): ETGVTQSPTHLIKTRGQQVTLRCSSQSGHNTVSWYQQALGQGPQFIFQYYREEENGRGNFPPRFSGLQFPNYSSELNVNALELDDSALYLCASSLGLASYEQYFGPGTRLTVT.

This clone occurred a few times. The CDR3 DNA sequence: TGTGCCAGCAGCTTAAGGCTAGCGGGAAACAATGAGCAGTTCTTC. It specifies CASSLRLAGNNEQFF. The chain recombines TRBV7-3 with TRBJ2-1; 9 bases match TRBD2. Germline V gives CDR1 SGHTA, CDR2 FQGTGA. The CDR3 is made up of 15 amino acids. V was pared by 1 base and J by 5 bases, with 3 bases of the junction left unmatched.